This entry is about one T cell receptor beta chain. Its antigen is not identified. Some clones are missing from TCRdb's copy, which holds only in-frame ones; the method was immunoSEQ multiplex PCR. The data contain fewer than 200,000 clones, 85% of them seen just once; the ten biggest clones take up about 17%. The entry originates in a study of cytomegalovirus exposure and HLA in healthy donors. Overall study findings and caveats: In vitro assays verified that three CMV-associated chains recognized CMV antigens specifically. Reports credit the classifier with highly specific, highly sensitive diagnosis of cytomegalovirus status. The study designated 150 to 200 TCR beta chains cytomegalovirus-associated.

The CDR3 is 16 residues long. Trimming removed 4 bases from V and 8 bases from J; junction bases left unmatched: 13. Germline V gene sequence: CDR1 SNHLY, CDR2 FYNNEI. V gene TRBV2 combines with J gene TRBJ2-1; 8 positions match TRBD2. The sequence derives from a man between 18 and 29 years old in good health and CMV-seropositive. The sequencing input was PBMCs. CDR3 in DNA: TGTGCCAGCAGTGGACTCGGGAGGGCCGAGCTCTATGAGCAGTTCTTC. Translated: CASSGLGRAELYEQFF.